The entry below gives a single TCR beta chain sequence along with its context. The target antigen is unknown. Trimming shortened V by 7 bases and J by 7 bases, and 16 bases separated the two germline ends. The CDR3 loop spans 12 amino acids. Germline V gene sequence: CDR1 SQVTM, CDR2 ANQGSEA. These data originate in a study of cytomegalovirus exposure and HLA in healthy donors. Amplification used 60 Vbeta primers and 13 Jbeta primers. TCRdb's table, derived via immunoSEQ multiplex PCR, lists solely in-frame clones and lacks some. The data hold 150,000 to 200,000 clones, with around nine tenths observed a single time. The study's findings and limits: In all likelihood, a cluster of highly shared sequence variants was a sequencing artifact. Using a false discovery rate of 0.05, a later analysis showed that 16,000 or so TCR beta sequences were associated with HLA alleles.

What was sequenced was PBMCs. The gene calls are TRBV29-1 and TRBJ1-2; TRBD1 might be the D (6 bases). This sequence was found in a young woman in good health and CMV-seronegative. The CDR3: CSAGTQGSGYTF. CDR3 in DNA: TGCAGCGCCGGGACACAGGGCAGTGGCTACACCTTC.